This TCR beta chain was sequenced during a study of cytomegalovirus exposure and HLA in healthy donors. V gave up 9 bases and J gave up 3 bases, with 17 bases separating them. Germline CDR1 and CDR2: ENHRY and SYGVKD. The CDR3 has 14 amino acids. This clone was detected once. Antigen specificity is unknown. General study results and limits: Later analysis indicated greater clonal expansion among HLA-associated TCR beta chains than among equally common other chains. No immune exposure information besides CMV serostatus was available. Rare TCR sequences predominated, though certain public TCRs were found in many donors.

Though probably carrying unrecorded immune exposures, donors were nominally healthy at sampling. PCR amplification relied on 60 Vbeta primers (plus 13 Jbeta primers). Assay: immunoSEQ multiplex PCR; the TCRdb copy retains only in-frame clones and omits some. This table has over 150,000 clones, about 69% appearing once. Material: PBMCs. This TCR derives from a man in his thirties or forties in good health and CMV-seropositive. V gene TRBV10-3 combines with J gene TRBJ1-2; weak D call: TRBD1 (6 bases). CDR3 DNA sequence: TGTGCCATTTCGGGGGGCCGCTGGGACTATGGCTACACCTTC. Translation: CAISGGRWDYGYTF.